This is a list of T cell receptor beta chains from one sample in a study of cytomegalovirus exposure and HLA in healthy donors. Assay used: immunoSEQ multiplex PCR; TCRdb lists only in-frame clones, some missing. Among 150,000 to 200,000 clones listed, approximately 80% were seen once. The material sequenced was PBMCs. Source of these receptors: a male donor in good health and CMV-seronegative. CDR3s include the opening cysteine and the closing phenylalanine or tryptophan. The D gene is left open where the match is weak. Only part of the rows carry a size: once, few, many, or a class if the clone is expanded.

d_call: NA
j_call: TRBJ1-4
v_call: TRBV18
clone_size: NA
cdr3_nt: TGTGCCAGCTCACCAGGGCCGACAGCGATGAATGAAAAACTGTTTTTT
cdr3_aa: CASSPGPTAMNEKLFF

d_call: NA
j_call: TRBJ1-4
v_call: TRBV7-9
clone_size: NA
cdr3_nt: TGTGCCAGCAGCTTATGGACAGATACTAATGAAAAACTGTTTTTT
cdr3_aa: CASSLWTDTNEKLFF

d_call: TRBD2
j_call: TRBJ2-7
v_call: TRBV19
clone_size: NA
cdr3_nt: TGTGCCAGTAGTATAGGTGCTAGCGGCTCCTACGAGCAGTACTTC
cdr3_aa: CASSIGASGSYEQYF

d_call: NA
j_call: TRBJ1-5
v_call: TRBV4-2
clone_size: NA
cdr3_nt: TGTGCCAGCAGCCCCCAGGCAGGGGGCAATCAGCCCCAGCATTTT
cdr3_aa: CASSPQAGGNQPQHF

d_call: NA
j_call: TRBJ1-2
v_call: TRBV6-1
clone_size: few
cdr3_nt: TGTGCCAGCAGTGAAGTGGGTGAGGCCAATGGCTACACCTTC
cdr3_aa: CASSEVGEANGYTF

d_call: TRBD1
j_call: TRBJ2-7
v_call: TRBV15
clone_size: NA
cdr3_nt: TGTGCCACCGCCAGAGGAACAGGGGGTTCCTACGAGCAGTACTTC
cdr3_aa: CATARGTGGSYEQYF

d_call: NA
j_call: TRBJ1-5
v_call: TRBV27
clone_size: NA
cdr3_nt: TGTGCCAGCCGCGGCGGGACCGGGGAATGGGCGCCCCAGCATTTT
cdr3_aa: CASRGGTGEWAPQHF

d_call: NA
j_call: TRBJ2-3
v_call: TRBV7-7
clone_size: NA
cdr3_nt: TGTGCTAGCAGCTTAGGACGTACAGGCACAGATACGCAGTATTTT
cdr3_aa: CASSLGRTGTDTQYF

d_call: TRBD1
j_call: TRBJ1-5
v_call: TRBV7-3
clone_size: NA
cdr3_nt: TGTGCCAGCAGCCCTGGACAGGGCAATCAGCCCCAGCATTTT
cdr3_aa: CASSPGQGNQPQHF

d_call: NA
j_call: TRBJ1-1
v_call: TRBV5-1
clone_size: few
cdr3_nt: TGCGCCAGCAGCCCTCCCTGGGCATCCATGAACACTGAAGCTTTCTTT
cdr3_aa: CASSPPWASMNTEAFF

d_call: TRBD1
j_call: TRBJ2-2
v_call: TRBV18
clone_size: NA
cdr3_nt: TGTGCCAGCTCTTCAGGACAGGGGTCCGGGGAGCTGTTTTTT
cdr3_aa: CASSSGQGSGELFF

d_call: TRBD2
j_call: TRBJ2-2
v_call: TRBV27
clone_size: NA
cdr3_nt: TGTGCCAGCAGTTCTAGCGGGGCCCACACCGGGGAGCTGTTTTTT
cdr3_aa: CASSSSGAHTGELFF

d_call: TRBD2
j_call: TRBJ2-2
v_call: TRBV5-5
clone_size: NA
cdr3_nt: TGTGCCAGCAGCTTGGCGGGGGGTATGCGGGCCGGGGAGCTGTTTTTT
cdr3_aa: CASSLAGGMRAGELFF

d_call: NA
j_call: TRBJ2-5
v_call: TRBV29-1
clone_size: NA
cdr3_nt: TGCAGCGTTAGCGGCGGGGCCGGGACCCAGTACTTC
cdr3_aa: CSVSGGAGTQYF

d_call: NA
j_call: TRBJ2-7
v_call: TRBV7-9
clone_size: NA
cdr3_nt: TGTTCCAGCAGCTTAGAGGGGCGGCAGTACTTC
cdr3_aa: CSSSLEGRQYF

d_call: NA
j_call: TRBJ2-1
v_call: TRBV28
clone_size: NA
cdr3_nt: TGTGCCAGCATTCTTAGTGGGAGCTCCTACAATGAGCAGTTCTTC
cdr3_aa: CASILSGSSYNEQFF

d_call: NA
j_call: TRBJ2-5
v_call: TRBV6-5
clone_size: NA
cdr3_nt: TGTGCCAGCAGTTACTCGAACAGAGAGACCCAGTACTTC
cdr3_aa: CASSYSNRETQYF

d_call: NA
j_call: TRBJ1-2
v_call: TRBV5-4
clone_size: NA
cdr3_nt: TGTGCCAGCAGCGAAGGGACTGGGGATGGCTACACCTTC
cdr3_aa: CASSEGTGDGYTF

d_call: NA
j_call: TRBJ2-4
v_call: TRBV4-1
clone_size: NA
cdr3_nt: TGCGCCAGCAGCCAAGATTTGCAGCGGGTCGGCCGAGGCAAAAACATTCAGTACTTC
cdr3_aa: CASSQDLQRVGRGKNIQYF

d_call: TRBD2
j_call: TRBJ2-1
v_call: TRBV18
clone_size: NA
cdr3_nt: TGTGCCAGCTCACCGGTTACTAGCGGGGGCTTCGGGGATGAGCAGTTCTTC
cdr3_aa: CASSPVTSGGFGDEQFF

d_call: NA
j_call: TRBJ1-6
v_call: TRBV5-1
clone_size: NA
cdr3_nt: TGCGCCAGCAGCTTGGGGTCGACCTCTCGGAGCTCCTATAATTCACCCCTCCACTTT
cdr3_aa: CASSLGSTSRSSYNSPLHF

d_call: TRBD2
j_call: TRBJ2-2
v_call: TRBV5-4
clone_size: NA
cdr3_nt: TGTGCCAGCAGCTTGGATCTTGCAGCGGGGAGTGGCACCGGGGAGTTGTTTTTT
cdr3_aa: CASSLDLAAGSGTGELFF

d_call: TRBD1
j_call: TRBJ2-7
v_call: TRBV6-6
clone_size: NA
cdr3_nt: TGTGCCAGCAGTCTCCGGGACAGCGGTTACGAGCAGTACTTC
cdr3_aa: CASSLRDSGYEQYF

d_call: NA
j_call: TRBJ1-5
v_call: TRBV7-2
clone_size: NA
cdr3_nt: TGTGCCAGCAGTCAAGTGGGCAGCTCCAATCAGCCCCAGCATTTT
cdr3_aa: CASSQVGSSNQPQHF

d_call: NA
j_call: TRBJ2-6
v_call: TRBV5-6
clone_size: NA
cdr3_nt: TGTGCCAGCAGCTTGGCAGGTACTGGGGCCAACGTCCTGACTTTC
cdr3_aa: CASSLAGTGANVLTF

d_call: TRBD1
j_call: TRBJ1-2
v_call: TRBV7-3
clone_size: NA
cdr3_nt: TGTGCCAGCAGCCCCTCAATGGACAGGCGTGATGGCTACACCTTC
cdr3_aa: CASSPSMDRRDGYTF

d_call: TRBD1
j_call: TRBJ2-7
v_call: TRBV9
clone_size: NA
cdr3_nt: TGTGCCAGCAGCGAACAGGGGGCCCACGAGCAGTACTTC
cdr3_aa: CASSEQGAHEQYF

d_call: NA
j_call: TRBJ1-2
v_call: TRBV5-4
clone_size: NA
cdr3_nt: TGTGCCAGCAGCACCGGACAGTCCAACTATGGCTACACCTTC
cdr3_aa: CASSTGQSNYGYTF

d_call: TRBD2
j_call: TRBJ2-5
v_call: TRBV5-1
clone_size: NA
cdr3_nt: TGCGCCAGCAGCAGCCCGGGACTAAGTGAGGAGACCCAGTACTTC
cdr3_aa: CASSSPGLSEETQYF

d_call: NA
j_call: TRBJ2-1
v_call: TRBV29-1
clone_size: NA
cdr3_nt: TGCAGCGTAGTTTATAGAGCAAATGAGCAGTTCTTC
cdr3_aa: CSVVYRANEQFF

d_call: TRBD2
j_call: TRBJ2-1
v_call: TRBV11-2
clone_size: NA
cdr3_nt: TGTGCCAGCAGCTTGGGGGGGAGCTCCTACAATGAGCAGTTCTTC
cdr3_aa: CASSLGGSSYNEQFF

d_call: NA
j_call: TRBJ2-4
v_call: TRBV15
clone_size: NA
cdr3_nt: TGTGCCACCAGCAGACTTACCGCTCAGAGACAGATAGCCAAAAACATTCAGTACTTC
cdr3_aa: CATSRLTAQRQIAKNIQYF

d_call: NA
j_call: TRBJ1-1
v_call: TRBV2
clone_size: few
cdr3_nt: TGTGCCAGCAGGCTGGACATGAACACTGAAGCTTTCTTT
cdr3_aa: CASRLDMNTEAFF

d_call: TRBD1
j_call: TRBJ1-1
v_call: TRBV5-4
clone_size: NA
cdr3_nt: TGTGCCAGCGCTACCGGGACAGGGAACACTGAAGCTTTCTTT
cdr3_aa: CASATGTGNTEAFF

d_call: TRBD2
j_call: TRBJ2-1
v_call: TRBV6-5
clone_size: NA
cdr3_nt: TGTGCCAGCAGGACCGGGACTAGTTTCTACAATGAGCAGTTCTTC
cdr3_aa: CASRTGTSFYNEQFF

d_call: NA
j_call: TRBJ1-5
v_call: TRBV9
clone_size: NA
cdr3_nt: TGTGCCAGCAGCGTAGGTTGGGGCGGCAATCAGCCCCAGCATTTT
cdr3_aa: CASSVGWGGNQPQHF

d_call: TRBD1
j_call: TRBJ1-6
v_call: TRBV6-5
clone_size: NA
cdr3_nt: TGTGCCAGCAGCCTCCGGGACAGAAATTCACCCCTCCACTTT
cdr3_aa: CASSLRDRNSPLHF

d_call: NA
j_call: TRBJ1-5
v_call: TRBV28
clone_size: NA
cdr3_nt: TGTGCCAGCAGTTTTAGAGGTTCGGGGAATCAGCCCCAGCATTTT
cdr3_aa: CASSFRGSGNQPQHF

d_call: TRBD2
j_call: TRBJ2-7
v_call: TRBV2
clone_size: once
cdr3_nt: TGTGCCAGCTCGGGACTAGCGTCCTACGAGCAGTACTTC
cdr3_aa: CASSGLASYEQYF

d_call: NA
j_call: TRBJ1-6
v_call: TRBV9
clone_size: NA
cdr3_nt: TGTGCCAGCAGCGTAGAGTACAGGGCAACTTATAATTCACCCCTCCACTTT
cdr3_aa: CASSVEYRATYNSPLHF

d_call: TRBD2
j_call: TRBJ2-2
v_call: TRBV30
clone_size: NA
cdr3_nt: TGTGCCTGGAGGAAGGGGACTGCGGGGGGCGGGAACACCGGGGAGCTGTTTTTT
cdr3_aa: CAWRKGTAGGGNTGELFF

d_call: NA
j_call: TRBJ2-7
v_call: TRBV6-1
clone_size: NA
cdr3_nt: TGTGCCAGCAGTACTAGACCGGGACACGGTTACGAGCAGTACTTC
cdr3_aa: CASSTRPGHGYEQYF

d_call: TRBD1
j_call: TRBJ1-1
v_call: TRBV4-2
clone_size: NA
cdr3_nt: TGTGCCAGCAGCCAGGGACAGGGTTTTCCTGAAGCTTTCTTT
cdr3_aa: CASSQGQGFPEAFF

d_call: TRBD2
j_call: TRBJ2-7
v_call: TRBV7-9
clone_size: NA
cdr3_nt: TGTTCCAGCAGCTCGGGACTAACCGACGAGCAGTACTTC
cdr3_aa: CSSSSGLTDEQYF

d_call: NA
j_call: TRBJ2-5
v_call: TRBV5-6
clone_size: once
cdr3_nt: TGTGCCAGCAGCTACATGGCCAAGAACCAAGAGACCCAGTACTTC
cdr3_aa: CASSYMAKNQETQYF

d_call: NA
j_call: TRBJ2-5
v_call: TRBV28
clone_size: NA
cdr3_nt: TGTGCCAGCAGTTTTGTAGACAGGGAGACCCAGTACTTC
cdr3_aa: CASSFVDRETQYF

d_call: NA
j_call: TRBJ1-5
v_call: TRBV7-8
clone_size: NA
cdr3_nt: TGTGCCAGCAGCCGTGGACAGTACAATCAGCCCCAGCATTTT
cdr3_aa: CASSRGQYNQPQHF

d_call: TRBD1
j_call: TRBJ2-7
v_call: TRBV28
clone_size: once
cdr3_nt: TGTGCCAGCAGTTCTCCGGACAGGGCCGTCTACGAGCAGTACTTC
cdr3_aa: CASSSPDRAVYEQYF

d_call: NA
j_call: TRBJ2-5
v_call: TRBV28
clone_size: NA
cdr3_nt: TGTGCCAGCAGTCCATCCCCCAGTCAAGAGACCCAGTACTTC
cdr3_aa: CASSPSPSQETQYF

d_call: TRBD1
j_call: TRBJ1-3
v_call: TRBV2
clone_size: NA
cdr3_nt: TGTGCCAGCACGGGGACAGGGGAAATCTGGGCTGGAAACACCATATATTTT
cdr3_aa: CASTGTGEIWAGNTIYF

d_call: TRBD1
j_call: TRBJ2-7
v_call: TRBV29-1
clone_size: few
cdr3_nt: TGCAGCGTTCACTCCGGGACAGGGTACTACGAGCAGTACTTC
cdr3_aa: CSVHSGTGYYEQYF